The sequence of this T cell receptor (beta chain) was determined in a study of blood T cells in healthy people across ages. Findings and limits, study-wide: The study regarded diversity estimates from one million T cells as underestimates.

This CDR3 contains 12 residues. Germline CDR1 reads SEHNR; CDR2 reads FQNEAQ (reference sequence). V dropped 1 base and J dropped 10 bases, with 10 bases sitting between them. This clonotype has only a few counts. Its antigen is unidentified. A J-beta primer mix and a sample-barcoded 5' primer were used in a second PCR of about 7 to 12 cycles. Using its own MiXCR run on the 5' RACE reads, TCRdb lists one record per CDR3 protein. The profile shows approximately 800,000 distinct CDR3 sequences, about 26% of them singletons. The sample was also reused in another study, on T cells of mothers and their children.

Sequencing was done on a sample of blood. The clonotype comes from a boy aged 5-17 years in good health. V usage is TRBV7-9 and J usage is TRBJ1-1, with D uncertain. This chain's CDR3 is CASSLVSEGAFF. Written as DNA, the CDR3 is TGTGCCAGCAGCTTAGTTTCGGAGGGAGCTTTCTTT.